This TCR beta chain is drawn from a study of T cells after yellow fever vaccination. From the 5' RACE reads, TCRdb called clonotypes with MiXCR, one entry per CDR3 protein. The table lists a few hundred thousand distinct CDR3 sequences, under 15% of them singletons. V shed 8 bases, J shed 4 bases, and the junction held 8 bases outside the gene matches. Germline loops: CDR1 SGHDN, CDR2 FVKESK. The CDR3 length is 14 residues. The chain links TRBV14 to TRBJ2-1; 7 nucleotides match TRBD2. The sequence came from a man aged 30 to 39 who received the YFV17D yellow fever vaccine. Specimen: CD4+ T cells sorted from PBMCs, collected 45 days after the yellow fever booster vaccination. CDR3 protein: CASRRAGSYNEQFF. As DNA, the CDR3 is TGTGCCAGCCGCCGAGCGGGATCGTACAATGAGCAGTTCTTC.